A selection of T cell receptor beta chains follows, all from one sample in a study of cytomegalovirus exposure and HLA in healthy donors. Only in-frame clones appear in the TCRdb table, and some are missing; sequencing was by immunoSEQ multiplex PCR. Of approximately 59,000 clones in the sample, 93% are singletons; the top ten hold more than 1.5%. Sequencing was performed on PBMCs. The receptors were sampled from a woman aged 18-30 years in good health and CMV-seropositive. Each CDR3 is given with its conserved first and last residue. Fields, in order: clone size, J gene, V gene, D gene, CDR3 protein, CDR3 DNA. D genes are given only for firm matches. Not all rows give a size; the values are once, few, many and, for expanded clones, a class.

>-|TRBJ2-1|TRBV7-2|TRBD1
CASSLRSATGLNEQFF
TGTGCCAGCAGCTTAAGGTCAGCGACAGGGCTCAATGAGCAGTTCTTC
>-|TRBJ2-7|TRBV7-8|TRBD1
CASSSAPGQIEQYF
TGTGCCAGCAGCTCGGCTCCGGGACAGATCGAGCAGTACTTC
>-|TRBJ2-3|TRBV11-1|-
CASSLGGGTDTQYF
TGTGCCAGCAGCTTAGGCGGGGGCACAGATACGCAGTATTTT
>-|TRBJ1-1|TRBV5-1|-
CASSPQGMNTEAFF
TGCGCCAGCAGCCCCCAGGGTATGAACACTGAAGCTTTCTTT
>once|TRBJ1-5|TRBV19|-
CASSIDLWVDKSDNQPQHF
TGTGCCAGTAGTATAGATCTATGGGTCGACAAGTCTGACAATCAGCCCCAGCATTTT
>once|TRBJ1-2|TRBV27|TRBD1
CASRHTGGSNYGYTF
TGTGCCAGCAGGCATACAGGGGGTTCCAACTATGGCTACACCTTC
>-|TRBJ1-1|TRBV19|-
CASSIGGVNTEAFF
TGTGCCAGTAGTATAGGAGGAGTGAACACTGAAGCTTTCTTT
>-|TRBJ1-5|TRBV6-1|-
CASKHYSNQPQHF
TGTGCCAGCAAACACTATAGCAATCAGCCCCAGCATTTT
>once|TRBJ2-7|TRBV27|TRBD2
CASSSGTSAHEQYF
TGTGCCAGCAGTTCTGGGACTAGTGCCCACGAGCAGTACTTC
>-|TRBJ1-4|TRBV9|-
CASSVRATNEKLFF
TGTGCCAGCAGCGTCAGGGCAACTAATGAAAAACTGTTTTTT
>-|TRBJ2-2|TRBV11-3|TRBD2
CASSREGGTGELFF
TGTGCCAGCAGCAGGGAGGGTGGTACCGGGGAGCTGTTTTTT
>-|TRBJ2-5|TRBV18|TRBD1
CASSPLAGTEETQYF
TGTGCCAGCTCGCCACTCGCCGGGACAGAAGAGACCCAGTACTTC
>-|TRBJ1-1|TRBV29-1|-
CSVVSEIEAFF
TGCAGCGTTGTCTCCGAGATTGAAGCTTTCTTT
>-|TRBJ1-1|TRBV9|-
CASSVGSVPNTEAFF
TGTGCCAGCAGCGTAGGCTCAGTGCCGAACACTGAAGCTTTCTTT
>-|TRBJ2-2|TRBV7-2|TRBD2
CASSIAGGYTGELFF
TGTGCCAGCAGCATAGCGGGGGGGTACACCGGGGAGCTGTTTTTT
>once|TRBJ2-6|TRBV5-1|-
CASSKRGSGANVLTF
TGCGCCAGCAGTAAAAGGGGTTCTGGGGCCAACGTCCTGACTTTC
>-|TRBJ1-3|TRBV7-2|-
CASSLYGFGNTIYF
TGTGCCAGCAGCTTATACGGTTTTGGAAACACCATATATTTT
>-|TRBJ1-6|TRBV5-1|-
CASSSEGGLGSPLHF
TGCGCCAGCAGCTCGGAGGGAGGTTTGGGTTCACCCCTCCACTTT
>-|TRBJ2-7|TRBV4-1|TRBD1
CASSSGQGPYEQYF
TGCGCCAGCAGCTCGGGACAGGGCCCCTACGAGCAGTACTTC
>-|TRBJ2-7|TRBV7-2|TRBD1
CASSLAGTGVSYEQYF
TGTGCCAGCAGCTTAGCGGGGACAGGGGTCTCCTACGAGCAGTACTTC
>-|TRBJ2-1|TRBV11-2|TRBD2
CASSLVPAGGYNEQFF
TGTGCCAGCAGCTTAGTCCCAGCGGGGGGGTACAATGAGCAGTTCTTC
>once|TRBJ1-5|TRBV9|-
CASSVEGNSNQPQHF
TGTGCCAGCAGCGTCGAGGGAAATAGCAATCAGCCCCAGCATTTT
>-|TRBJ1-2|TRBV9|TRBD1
CASSTLGTGGKVLYGYTF
TGTGCCAGCAGCACACTCGGGACAGGGGGAAAGGTCCTCTATGGCTACACCTTC
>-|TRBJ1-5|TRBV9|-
CASSASQGPHQPQHF
TGTGCCAGCAGCGCCTCACAGGGACCCCATCAGCCCCAGCATTTT
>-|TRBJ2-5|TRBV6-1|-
CASTPGEGFVKTQYF
TGTGCCAGCACCCCAGGGGAGGGTTTCGTAAAGACCCAGTACTTC
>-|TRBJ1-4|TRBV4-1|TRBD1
CASSALGQGAGGEKLFF
TGCGCCAGCAGCGCCCTTGGACAGGGGGCGGGTGGTGAAAAACTGTTTTTT
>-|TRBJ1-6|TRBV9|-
CASSVGWLGGSASDSPLHF
TGTGCCAGCAGCGTAGGGTGGTTGGGGGGGTCTGCTTCGGATTCACCCCTCCACTTT
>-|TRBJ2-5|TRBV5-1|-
CASSLFYSQETQYF
TGCGCCAGCAGCCTATTTTACTCCCAAGAGACCCAGTACTTC
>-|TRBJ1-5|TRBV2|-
CASSEAHTRNQPQHF
TGTGCCAGCAGTGAAGCCCATACGAGGAATCAGCCCCAGCATTTT
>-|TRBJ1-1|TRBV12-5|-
CASGTSGAREAFF
TGTGCTAGTGGTACCTCAGGGGCAAGAGAAGCTTTCTTT
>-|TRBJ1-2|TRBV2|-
CASKSTPLRYGYTF
TGTGCCAGCAAATCGACTCCGCTACGATATGGCTACACCTTC